These 18 T cell receptor beta chains originate from one sample sequenced in a study of T cells in Graves' hyperthyroidism and ophthalmopathy. It was RNA transcripts that yielded the amplified TCR beta CDR3 regions. HTBI primers were the set used in a first-round RT-PCR of the TCR CDR3. TCRdb called the multiplex PCR reads again in MiXCR, with one record for every CDR3 protein. The sample has 500,000 to 650,000 distinct CDR3 sequences, around 20% seen once; the top ten hold over 45%. Sequenced sample: blood. The receptors shown here come from a man between 35 and 55 years old with Graves' ophthalmopathy.

This clonotype was recorded a few times. This chain joins TRBV20-1 and TRBJ2-2; D perhaps matches TRBD2 (5 bases). Trimming shortened V by 2 bases and J by 6 bases, and 10 bases separated the two germline ends. The CDR3 contains 13 residues. Germline CDR1 and CDR2: DFQATT and SNEGSKA (reference sequence). The CDR3: CSARLLASGELFF. CDR3 coding DNA: TGCAGTGCTAGACTCCTAGCTTCCGGGGAGCTGTTTTTT.

This clonotype was detected only a few times. CDR3 amino acids: CASSRIPGLAGNSIQYF. In DNA form, the CDR3 reads TGTGCCAGCAGCAGAATCCCGGGACTAGCGGGAAACAGCATTCAGTACTTC. This chain connects TRBV11-2 to TRBJ2-4; 13 bases align to TRBD2. Germline values: CDR1 SGHAT, CDR2 FQNNGV. Germline trimming cut 5 bases from V and 9 bases from J; bases unmatched to any gene: 13. There are 17 residues in the CDR3.

This clonotype has only a few counts. One junction end disagrees with the germline gene, perhaps due to a read error. The rearrangement joins TRBV7-7 to TRBJ1-4; D gene uncertain. The germline gives CDR1 SSHAT, CDR2 FNYEAQ (reference sequence). The CDR3 totals 15 residues. The CDR3 DNA is TGTGCTAGCAGCTTAGATTCCGCGCCTAATAAAAAACTGTTTTTT. It encodes CASSLDSAPNKKLFF.

This clonotype was seen only once. This may be a read error, as it is one base from a much larger clone. The rearrangement uses TRBV12-3 or TRBV12-4 and TRBJ2-2, with D possibly matching TRBD1 (5 bases). The CDR3 length is 14 residues. V was cut by 6 bases and J by 3 bases, with 11 bases left in between. As DNA, the CDR3 is TGTGCCAGCAGGCAGACAGTGTACACCGGGGAGCTGTTTTTT. Translating gives CASRQTVYTGELFF.

This clonotype was detected only a few times. This sequence joins TRBV5-1 and TRBJ2-7, with TRBD1 matching over 8 bases. Germline V gives CDR1 SGHRS, CDR2 YFSETQ. This CDR3 comprises 16 residues. V shed 4 bases and J 0 bases; nucleotides not matched to a gene: 9. CDR3 protein: CASSPRPGQASYEQYF. The CDR3 nucleotides read TGCGCCAGCAGCCCCAGGCCGGGACAGGCCTCCTACGAGCAGTACTTC.

This chain links TRBV27 with TRBJ2-1; the D is unclear. The CDR3 totals 16 residues. CDR1 and CDR2 from the germline V gene are MNHEY and SMNVEV (reference sequence). Trimming shortened V by 2 bases and J by 0 bases, and 11 bases separated the two germline ends. The CDR3, as DNA: TGTGCCAGCAGTTTACCCGGAGCGAGCTCCTACAATGAGCAGTTCTTC. It yields the protein CASSLPGASSYNEQFF.

This clonotype was recorded many times. The chain joins TRBV2 to TRBJ2-2; either TRBD1 or TRBD2 may supply D (5 bases each). The CDR3 runs to 15 residues. Trimming took 3 bases from V and 1 from J, leaving 9 bases between them. Germline V gene sequence: CDR1 SNHLY, CDR2 FYNNEI. The CDR3 region is CASSEGVQNTGELFF. The CDR3 region has the DNA TGTGCCAGCAGTGAGGGGGTCCAGAACACCGGGGAGCTGTTTTTT.

This clonotype occurred many times. The rearrangement joins TRBV5-1 to TRBJ2-2; 11 bases agree with TRBD2. CDR1 is SGHRS and CDR2 is YFSETQ in the germline V gene. The CDR3 is 18 residues long. J was trimmed by 5 bases and V by 6 bases; bases with no gene match: 15. The CDR3: CASTPQITSGSGTGELFF. The CDR3 DNA reads as TGCGCCAGCACCCCACAAATAACTAGCGGGAGTGGAACCGGGGAGCTGTTTTTT.

This clonotype was picked up many times. CDR3 sequence: CASSGGTGLSYNEQFF. The CDR3 DNA reads as TGTGCCAGTAGTGGCGGGACTGGCCTCTCCTACAATGAGCAGTTCTTC. This chain joins TRBV19 and TRBJ2-1; D is perhaps TRBD2 (6 bases). The length of the CDR3 is 16 residues. Trimming stripped 5 bases from V and 0 bases from J, with 14 bases between. Germline V CDR1 and CDR2: LNHDA, SQIVND (reference sequence). Looking up the rest from reference TRBV19 and TRBJ2-1 gives the full variable domain: DGGITQSPKYLFRKEGQNVTLSCEQNLNHDAMYWYRQDPGQGLRLIYYSQIVNDFQKGDIAEGYSVSREKKESFPLTVTSAQKNPTAFYLCASSGGTGLSYNEQFFGPGTRLTVL.

This clonotype has a count of ten or more. V is TRBV3-1 and J is TRBJ2-7; possibly TRBD1 or TRBD2 for D (5 bases each). Trimming shortened V by 3 bases and J by 0 bases, and 12 bases separated the two germline ends. The CDR3 has 15 residues. Per the germline V gene, CDR1 is LGHDT and CDR2 is YNNKEL (reference sequence). This CDR3 is CASSQGPEPSYEQYF. Written as DNA, the CDR3 is TGTGCCAGCAGCCAGGGACCTGAGCCCTCCTACGAGCAGTACTTC.

This clonotype was counted between two and nine times. In DNA, the CDR3 is TGCAGCGTTGTTTCGGGGGGTGGCTACGAGCAGTACTTC. Residues: CSVVSGGGYEQYF. The V and J genes are TRBV29-1 and TRBJ2-7; 7 bases align to TRBD2. Germline V gene data show CDR1 as SQVTM and CDR2 as ANQGSEA. Losses at the gene ends were 4 bases for V and 3 bases for J; bases not matched to a gene: 6. This CDR3 has 13 residues.

This clonotype occurred a few times. This rearrangement joins TRBV6-1 to TRBJ1-1; 9 bases map to TRBD1. This CDR3 spans 14 amino acids. V lost 0 bases and J lost 11; bases outside the gene matches: 7. The V gene's germline CDR1 is MNHNS and CDR2 SASEGT. CDR3 bases: TGTGCCAGCAGTGAAGCCGGACAGGGGAGGTCGGCTTTCTTT. It translates to CASSEAGQGRSAFF.

The gene calls are TRBV6-1 and TRBJ1-2; no firm D call. This CDR3 is 13 amino acids long. The V and J ends lost 4 bases and 3 bases respectively, with 9 bases between them. Germline V CDR1 and CDR2: MNHNS, SASEGT. The CDR3 here is CASSAAGYYGYTF. CDR3 in DNA: TGTGCCAGCAGTGCTGCAGGTTACTATGGCTACACCTTC.

The chain joins TRBV29-1 to TRBJ1-1; D not resolved. Germline CDR1 reads SQVTM; CDR2 reads ANQGSEA. V dropped 7 bases and J dropped 6 bases, with 12 bases sitting between them. This CDR3 is 11 amino acids long. The CDR3 sequence: CSARWGSEAFF. The CDR3 DNA follows: TGCAGCGCAAGGTGGGGTTCTGAAGCTTTCTTT.

This clonotype came up a few times. The rearrangement links TRBV9 to TRBJ2-1, with 13 bases that match TRBD2. The junction had 6 bases not matched to a gene; V was cut back by 3 bases and J by 3 bases. CDR3 size: 17 residues. Germline assignment: CDR1 SGDLS and CDR2 YYNGEE. CDR3 amino acids: CASSATSGGVGYNEQFF. CDR3 nucleotides: TGTGCCAGCAGCGCAACTAGCGGGGGGGTCGGCTACAATGAGCAGTTCTTC.

The chain couples TRBV6-1 to TRBJ1-4; 7 nucleotides line up with TRBD1. J lost 6 bases, V lost 5 bases, and 3 bases had no gene match. From germline, CDR1 is MNHNS and CDR2 SASEGT. The CDR3 sequence is 13 residues long. The CDR3 protein is CASSRTGHEKLFF. The DNA for the CDR3 is TGTGCCAGCAGTCGGACAGGCCATGAAAAACTGTTTTTT.

This sequence joins TRBV3-1 and TRBJ2-4; 15 bases match TRBD2. CDR3 length: 16 amino acids. Germline V gene sequence: CDR1 LGHDT, CDR2 YNNKEL (reference sequence). V lost 0 bases to trimming and J lost 14 bases; unmatched junction nucleotides: 8. The CDR3 loop reads CASSQDRTSGGAFKYF. CDR3 sequence (DNA): TGTGCCAGCAGCCAAGATAGGACTAGCGGGGGGGCTTTCAAGTACTTC. Full variable domain (outside the CDR3, taken from reference TRBV3-1 and TRBJ2-4): DTAVSQTPKYLVTQMGNDKSIKCEQNLGHDTMYWYKQDSKKFLKIMFSYNNKELIINETVPNRFSPKSPDKAHLNLHINSLELGDSAVYFCASSQDRTSGGAFKYFGAGTRLSVL.

V gene TRBV20-1 combines with J gene TRBJ2-3; the match to TRBD2 covers 8 bases. CDR3 length: 11 residues. Germline assignment: CDR1 DFQATT and CDR2 SNEGSKA (reference sequence). CDR3 in amino acids: CSTHGRGGQYF. The CDR3 DNA sequence: TGCAGCACCCACGGTCGGGGGGGCCAGTATTTT.